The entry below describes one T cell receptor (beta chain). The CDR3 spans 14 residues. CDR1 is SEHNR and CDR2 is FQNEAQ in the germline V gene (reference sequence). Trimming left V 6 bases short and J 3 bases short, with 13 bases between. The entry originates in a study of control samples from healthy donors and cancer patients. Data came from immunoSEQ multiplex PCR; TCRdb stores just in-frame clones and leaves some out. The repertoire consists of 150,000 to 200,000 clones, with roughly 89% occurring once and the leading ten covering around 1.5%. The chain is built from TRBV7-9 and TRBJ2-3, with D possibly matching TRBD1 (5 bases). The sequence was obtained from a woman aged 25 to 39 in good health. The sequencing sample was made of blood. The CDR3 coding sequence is TGTGCCAGCAGACAGACAGCCCGGACAGATACGCAGTATTTT. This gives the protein CASRQTARTDTQYF.